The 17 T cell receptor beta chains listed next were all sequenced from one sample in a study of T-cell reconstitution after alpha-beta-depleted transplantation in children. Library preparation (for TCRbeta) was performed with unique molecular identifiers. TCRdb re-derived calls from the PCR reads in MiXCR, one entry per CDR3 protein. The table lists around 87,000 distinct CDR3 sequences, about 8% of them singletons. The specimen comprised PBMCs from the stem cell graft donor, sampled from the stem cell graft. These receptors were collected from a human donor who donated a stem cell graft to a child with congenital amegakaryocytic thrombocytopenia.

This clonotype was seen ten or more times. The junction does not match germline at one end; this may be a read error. CDR3 coding DNA: TGTGCCAGCAGCCAAGATACGGGGAACGCTGAAGCTTTCTTT. Its translation: CASSQDTGNAEAFF. V usage is TRBV4-2 and J usage is TRBJ1-1; D not certain. The CDR3 extends over 14 amino acids. Per germline, CDR1 LGHNA and CDR2 YNFKEQ.

CDR3 residues: CSASTGNYGSYTF. In DNA, the CDR3 is TGCAGTGCTAGTACAGGGAACTATGGTAGCTACACCTTC. The chain recombines TRBV20-1 with TRBJ1-2, with D maybe TRBD1 (6 bases). Per germline, CDR1 DFQATT and CDR2 SNEGSKA (reference sequence). Between the trimmed V and J ends, which lost 3 bases and 9 bases, there was a span of 17 bases. The CDR3 length is 13 residues.

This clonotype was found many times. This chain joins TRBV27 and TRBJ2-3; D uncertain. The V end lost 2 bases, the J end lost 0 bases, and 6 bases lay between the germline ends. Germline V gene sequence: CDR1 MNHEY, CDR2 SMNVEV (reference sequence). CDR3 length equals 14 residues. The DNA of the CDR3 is TGTGCCAGCAGTTTACGTCGGAGCACAGATACGCAGTATTTT. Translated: CASSLRRSTDTQYF.

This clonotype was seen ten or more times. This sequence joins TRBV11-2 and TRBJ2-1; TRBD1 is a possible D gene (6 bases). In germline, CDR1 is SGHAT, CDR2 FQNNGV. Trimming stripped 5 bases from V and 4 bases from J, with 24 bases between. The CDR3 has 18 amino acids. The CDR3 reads CASSPIMGSRGKYNEQFF. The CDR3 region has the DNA TGTGCCAGCAGCCCAATCATGGGAAGCAGGGGAAAGTACAATGAGCAGTTCTTC.

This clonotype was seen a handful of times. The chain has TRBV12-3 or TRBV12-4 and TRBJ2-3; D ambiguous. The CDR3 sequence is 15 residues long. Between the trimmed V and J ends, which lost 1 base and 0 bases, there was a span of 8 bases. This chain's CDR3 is CASSLGSPSTDTQYF. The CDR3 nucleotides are TGTGCCAGCAGTTTAGGAAGCCCTAGCACAGATACGCAGTATTTT.

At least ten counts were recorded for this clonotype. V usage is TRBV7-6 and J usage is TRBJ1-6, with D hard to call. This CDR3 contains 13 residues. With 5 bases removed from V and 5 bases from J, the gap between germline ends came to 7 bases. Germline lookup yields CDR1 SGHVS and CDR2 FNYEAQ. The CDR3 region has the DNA TGTGCCAGCAGCCACGGACATAATTCACCCCTCCACTTT. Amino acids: CASSHGHNSPLHF.

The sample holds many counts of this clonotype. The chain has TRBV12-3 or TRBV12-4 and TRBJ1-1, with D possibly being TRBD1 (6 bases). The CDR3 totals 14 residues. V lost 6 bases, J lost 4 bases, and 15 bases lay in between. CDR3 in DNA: TGTGCCAGCAGCCCGGACAGTTCGGGCACTGAAGCTTTCTTT. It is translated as CASSPDSSGTEAFF.

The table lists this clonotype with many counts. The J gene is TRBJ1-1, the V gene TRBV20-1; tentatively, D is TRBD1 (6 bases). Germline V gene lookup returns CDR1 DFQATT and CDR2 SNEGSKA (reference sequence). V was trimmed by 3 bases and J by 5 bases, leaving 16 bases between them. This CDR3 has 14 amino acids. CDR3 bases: TGCAGTGCTAGCGCTCACAGGGCCTGGACTGAAGCTTTCTTT. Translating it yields CSASAHRAWTEAFF.

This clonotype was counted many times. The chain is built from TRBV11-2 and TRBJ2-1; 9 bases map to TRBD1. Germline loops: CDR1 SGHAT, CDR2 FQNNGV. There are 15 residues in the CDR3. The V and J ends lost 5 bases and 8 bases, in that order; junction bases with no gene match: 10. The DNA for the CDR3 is TGTGCCAGCAGCGGGGCGGGACAGGGAGGAGATGAGCAGTTCTTC. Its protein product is CASSGAGQGGDEQFF.

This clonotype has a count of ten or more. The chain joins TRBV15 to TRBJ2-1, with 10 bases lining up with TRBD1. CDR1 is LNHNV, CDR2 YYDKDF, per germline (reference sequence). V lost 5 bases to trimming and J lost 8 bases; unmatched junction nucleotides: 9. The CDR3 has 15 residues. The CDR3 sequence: CATSETGTGADEQFF. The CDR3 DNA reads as TGTGCCACCAGCGAAACCGGGACAGGGGCTGATGAGCAGTTCTTC.

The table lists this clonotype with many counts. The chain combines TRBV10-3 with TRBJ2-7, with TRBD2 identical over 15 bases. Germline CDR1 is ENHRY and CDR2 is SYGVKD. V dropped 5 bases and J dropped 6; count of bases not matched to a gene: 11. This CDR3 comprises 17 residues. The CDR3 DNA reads TGTGCCATCAGTCCTGGACTAGCGGGAGGGCCTGGTGGCGAGCAGTACTTC. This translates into CAISPGLAGGPGGEQYF.

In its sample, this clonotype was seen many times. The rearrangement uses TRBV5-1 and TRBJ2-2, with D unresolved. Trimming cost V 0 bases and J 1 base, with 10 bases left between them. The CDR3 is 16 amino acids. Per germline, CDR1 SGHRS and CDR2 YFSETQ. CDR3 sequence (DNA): TGCGCCAGCAGCTTGGACGGCTCCTGGAACACCGGGGAGCTGTTTTTT. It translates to CASSLDGSWNTGELFF. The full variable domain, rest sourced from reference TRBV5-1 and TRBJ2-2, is KAGVTQTPRYLIKTRGQQVTLSCSPISGHRSVSWYQQTPGQGLQFLFEYFSETQRNKGNFPGRFSGRQFSNSRSEMNVSTLELGDSALYLCASSLDGSWNTGELFFGEGSRLTVL.

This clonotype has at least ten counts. CDR3 coding DNA: TGTGCCAGCTCACCACAAGAACGGGATGAGGAAAAACTGTTTTTT. Translation gives CASSPQERDEEKLFF. The chain joins TRBV18 to TRBJ1-4; D not resolved. The CDR3 length is 15 residues. Germline lookup yields CDR1 KGHSH and CDR2 LQKENI. The V gene lost 1 base and the J gene lost 8 bases, with 14 bases spanning the gap.

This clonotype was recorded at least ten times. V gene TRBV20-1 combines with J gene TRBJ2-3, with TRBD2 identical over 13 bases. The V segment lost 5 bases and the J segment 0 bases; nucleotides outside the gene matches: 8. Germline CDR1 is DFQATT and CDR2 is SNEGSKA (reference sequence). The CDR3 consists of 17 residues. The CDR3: CSAQKGTSGTSTDTQYF. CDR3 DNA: TGCAGTGCTCAGAAGGGGACTAGCGGGACCAGCACAGATACGCAGTATTTT.

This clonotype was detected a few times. CDR3 nucleotides: TGTGCCTGGAGGGACAGGGGGAACACTGAAGCTTTCTTT. Translation: CAWRDRGNTEAFF. The V gene is TRBV30, the J gene TRBJ1-1; 9 bases agree with TRBD1. The V gene end was trimmed by 3 bases and the J gene end by 1 base; junction bases not matched to a gene: 0. Germline-derived CDR1 and CDR2 are GTSNPN and SVGIG (reference sequence). This CDR3 comprises 13 residues.

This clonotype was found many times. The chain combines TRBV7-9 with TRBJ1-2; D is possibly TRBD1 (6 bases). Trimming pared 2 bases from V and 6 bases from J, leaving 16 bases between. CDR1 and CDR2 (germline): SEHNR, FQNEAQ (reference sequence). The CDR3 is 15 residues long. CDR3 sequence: CASSLTRGSGNGYTF. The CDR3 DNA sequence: TGTGCCAGCAGCTTAACAAGGGGGTCGGGGAATGGCTACACCTTC.

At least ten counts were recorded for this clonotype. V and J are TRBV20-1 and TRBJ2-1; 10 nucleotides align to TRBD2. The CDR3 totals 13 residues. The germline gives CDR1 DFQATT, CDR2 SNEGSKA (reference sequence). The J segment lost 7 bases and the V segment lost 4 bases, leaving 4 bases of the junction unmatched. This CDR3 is CSAKLAGRNEQFF. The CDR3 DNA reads TGCAGTGCTAAACTAGCGGGAAGGAATGAGCAGTTCTTC.